The clone carrying this T cell receptor beta chain showed up just once. The CDR3 is 15 amino acids. Between the trimmed V and J ends, which lost 4 bases and 0 bases, there was a span of 10 bases. Germline V CDR1 and CDR2: LGHNA, YSLEER. This specimen comes from a study of blood T cell repertoires in COVID-19. Study details: Italy, Spain and the United States were the sources of the convalescent and acute COVID-19 samples. PBMCs, B-cell-depleted T cells, or T cells were the source of the cDNA or gDNA that made up the material.

Clones were sequenced by immunoSEQ multiplex PCR, and TCRdb holds only the in-frame ones, with some missing. In the table there are some 140,000 clones, about 75% of which are singletons. The clonotype originates from a man aged 80 or over with acute or convalescent COVID-19. The V call is TRBV4-3, the J call TRBJ1-3, with D tentatively TRBD1 (6 bases). Sequenced material: peripheral blood. CDR3 sequence: CASSPDRTSGNTIYF. The CDR3 DNA is TGCGCCAGCAGCCCCGACAGGACCTCTGGAAACACCATATATTTT.